Below, 21 T cell receptor beta chains from the same sample are listed, as sequenced in a study of type 1 regulatory T cells. The antigens these receptors bind are not known. TCRdb re-called the reads through MiXCR, storing one row per CDR3 protein. This sample has about 62,000 distinct CDR3 sequences, with 62% found just once. The source material was cultured non-Tr1 T cells, either the whole culture or a sorted T cell fraction (not recorded which). The receptors stem from a human donor in good health.

This chain connects TRBV10-3 to TRBJ2-2, with TRBD1 matching 10 bases. Germline V CDR1 and CDR2: ENHRY, SYGVKD. With V trimmed by 0 bases and J by 6 bases, 4 bases remained unmatched. The CDR3 has 16 amino acids. The CDR3 DNA sequence: TGTGCCATCAGTGAGTCGTTGGGACAGGGGCCCGGGGAGCTGTTTTTT. Amino acid sequence: CAISESLGQGPGELFF.

This clonotype was counted between two and nine times. This rearrangement joins TRBV6-6 to TRBJ2-5; D not resolved. The V gene lost 6 bases and the J gene lost 3 bases, with 11 bases spanning the gap. Per germline, CDR1 MNHNY and CDR2 SVGAGI (reference sequence). This CDR3 region has 13 residues. CDR3 amino acids: CASRHNSEETQYF. The CDR3 DNA reads TGTGCCAGCAGACACAACTCAGAAGAGACCCAGTACTTC.

CDR3 bases: TGCAGCGTTGAAGATCCAGCTATCCAGGGAGGCACTGAAGCTTTCTTT. Translated: CSVEDPAIQGGTEAFF. V and J are TRBV29-1 and TRBJ1-1; D is possibly TRBD1 (5 bases). This CDR3 contains 16 residues. The germline V and J ends were trimmed by 0 bases and 4 bases, with 18 bases remaining between them. CDR1 and CDR2 from the germline V gene are SQVTM and ANQGSEA.

The rearrangement joins TRBV24-1 to TRBJ2-3, with a tentative D call TRBD1 (6 bases). The CDR3 covers 15 residues. Germline values: CDR1 KGHDR, CDR2 SFDVKD. Trimming removed 3 bases at V and 6 bases at J, with 15 bases between. The CDR3 bases are TGTGCCACCAGTGATCCCCCGACAGGTAGGGATACGCAGTATTTT. Protein: CATSDPPTGRDTQYF.

The chain links TRBV4-1 to TRBJ1-1; D gene ambiguous. The V gene lost 0 bases and the J gene lost 1 base, with 6 bases spanning the gap. This CDR3 spans 14 amino acids. Germline values: CDR1 MGHRA, CDR2 YSYEKL. The DNA of the CDR3 is TGCGCCAGCAGCCAAGATCGACAGAACACTGAAGCTTTCTTT. It codes for CASSQDRQNTEAFF.

The chain has TRBV20-1 and TRBJ2-7; 7 bases are shared with TRBD2. The CDR3 contains 14 residues. The trim removed 4 bases at V and 2 bases at J, leaving 8 bases unmatched. From germline, CDR1 is DFQATT and CDR2 SNEGSKA (reference sequence). The DNA for the CDR3 is TGCAGTGCTAATGGGGGGGAGAAGGCCTACGAGCAGTACTTC. Its protein product is CSANGGEKAYEQYF.

This clonotype was seen just once. V usage is TRBV7-2 and J usage is TRBJ2-2; 8 bases line up with TRBD1. This CDR3 region has 16 residues. Trimming removed 3 bases from V and 6 bases from J; junction bases left unmatched: 9. The germline V gene encodes CDR1 SGHTA and CDR2 FQGNSA. The CDR3 DNA reads TGTGCCAGCAGCTTTCGTGGACAGGGTGGTGCCGGGGAGCTGTTTTTT. Translated, it gives CASSFRGQGGAGELFF.

The V call is TRBV4-3, the J call TRBJ1-1; no definite D call. CDR3 length: 18 residues. Germline V CDR1 and CDR2: LGHNA, YSLEER. Between the trimmed V and J ends, which lost 0 bases and 1 base, there was a span of 18 bases. DNA of the CDR3: TGCGCCAGCAGCCAAGATAGCCGAGGAGGCGGTGGGAACACTGAAGCTTTCTTT. It yields the protein CASSQDSRGGGGNTEAFF.

V is TRBV7-4 and J is TRBJ2-4, with 9 bases that match TRBD1. This CDR3 has 20 residues. After removal of 5 bases from V and 0 bases from J, the junction contained 17 bases not matched to a gene. Per germline, CDR1 SGHVT and CDR2 SQSDAQ. CDR3 nucleotides: TGTGCCAGCAGCCCTGATGGGGACAGGGTTCGAATGCTAGCCAAAAACATTCAGTACTTC. This codes for CASSPDGDRVRMLAKNIQYF.

J is TRBJ2-5 and V is TRBV7-2; D gene ambiguous. The CDR3 is made up of 12 amino acids. Trimming stripped 0 bases from V and 5 bases from J, with 4 bases between. CDR1 is SGHTA and CDR2 is FQGNSA in the germline V gene. CDR3 nucleotides: TGTGCCAGCAGCTTAGCGCGGGAGACCCAGTACTTC. It translates to CASSLARETQYF.

This clonotype was detected only once. The rearrangement uses TRBV27 and TRBJ2-2, with a tentative D call TRBD1 (7 bases). With 11 bases removed from V and 6 bases from J, the gap between germline ends came to 19 bases. CDR1 and CDR2 (germline): MNHEY, SMNVEV (reference sequence). The length of the CDR3 is 14 residues. CDR3 region: CADGRRGPAGELFF. For the CDR3, the DNA is TGTGCCGACGGGCGGAGGGGGCCCGCCGGGGAGCTGTTTTTT.

The chain recombines TRBV19 with TRBJ1-2, with D possibly being TRBD1 (5 bases). Trimming cost V 6 bases and J 4 bases, with 18 bases left between them. The CDR3 sequence is 15 residues long. The germline V gene has CDR1 LNHDA and CDR2 SQIVND (reference sequence). This CDR3 reads CASSRRDGRRYGYTF. The CDR3, as DNA: TGTGCCAGTAGCCGCCGGGACGGCCGTCGCTATGGCTACACCTTC.

In regard to this clonotype: Germline and junction disagree at one end, which may indicate a read error. This chain connects TRBV28 to TRBJ2-2; 11 bases are shared with TRBD2. The germline gives CDR1 MDHEN, CDR2 SYDVKM. The CDR3 covers 15 residues. The CDR3: CASTEVAGGNGGLFF. The CDR3 region has the DNA TGTGCCAGCACAGAAGTAGCGGGAGGGAACGGGGGGCTGTTTTTT.

The chain has TRBV20-1 and TRBJ1-3, with a possible D match to TRBD1 (5 bases). Per germline, CDR1 DFQATT and CDR2 SNEGSKA (reference sequence). V dropped 6 bases and J dropped 4 bases, with 10 bases sitting between them. The CDR3 is made up of 12 amino acids. Here the CDR3 reads CSAAAGGNTIYF. The CDR3 nucleotides are TGCAGTGCCGCCGCAGGGGGAAACACCATATATTTT.

The J gene is TRBJ2-6, the V gene TRBV18, with D possibly called TRBD1 or TRBD2 (5 bases each). V dropped 6 bases and J dropped 0 bases, with 18 bases sitting between them. The CDR3 is made up of 18 amino acids. Germline V lookup: CDR1 KGHSH, CDR2 LQKENI. This CDR3 is CASSTLALRGSGANVLTF. CDR3 coding DNA: TGTGCCAGCTCTACCCTGGCTTTGAGGGGCTCTGGGGCCAACGTCCTGACTTTC.

With respect to this clonotype: A read error may produce the germline difference seen at one junction end. The rearrangement links TRBV7-2 to TRBJ2-3; possible D gene TRBD2, 6 bases. CDR3 length: 14 residues. Germline lookup yields CDR1 SGHTA and CDR2 FQGNSA. CDR3 sequence (DNA): TGTGCCAGCAGCTTATTAACTAGCACAGATACACAGTATTTT. The encoded protein is CASSLLTSTDTQYF.

This clonotype was counted between two and nine times. The chain couples TRBV9 to TRBJ1-2; 9 nucleotides agree with TRBD1. From germline, CDR1 is SGDLS and CDR2 YYNGEE. This CDR3 region has 15 residues. Trimming took 3 bases from V and 5 from J; bases not matched to a gene: 8. CDR3: CASSADRGFSYGYTF. Written as DNA, the CDR3 is TGTGCCAGCAGCGCCGACAGGGGGTTTTCGTATGGCTACACCTTC.

V is TRBV7-2 and J is TRBJ1-2; D possibly corresponds to TRBD1 (5 bases). This CDR3 spans 12 amino acids. In germline, CDR1 is SGHTA, CDR2 FQGNSA. Trimming took off 10 bases at V and 6 bases at J, with 15 bases between the two ends. CDR3 in amino acids: CATSGERDGYTF. CDR3 DNA: TGTGCCACCTCGGGGGAGAGGGATGGCTACACCTTC. Variable domain in full (rest from reference TRBV7-2 and TRBJ1-2): GAGVSQSPSNKVTEKGKDVELRCDPISGHTALYWYRQSLGQGLEFLIYFQGNSAPDKSGLPSDRFSAERTGGSVSTLTIQRTQQEDSAVYLCATSGERDGYTFGSGTRLTVV.

About this clonotype itself: This clone may be a read error of a much larger clone one base away. V usage is TRBV20-1 and J usage is TRBJ2-3; perhaps D is TRBD1 or TRBD2 (5 bases each). Germline V lookup: CDR1 DFQATT, CDR2 SNEGSKA (reference sequence). The CDR3 loop spans 13 amino acids. The chain's CDR3 is CNAEGPYTDTQYF. The CDR3 DNA reads as TGCAATGCCGAGGGACCATACACAGATACGCAGTATTTT.

This clonotype showed up just a few times. This chain links TRBV20-1 with TRBJ2-1; 8 positions match TRBD2. CDR1 and CDR2 (germline): DFQATT, SNEGSKA (reference sequence). This CDR3 spans 14 amino acids. V was pared by 3 bases and J by 8 bases, with 9 bases of the junction left unmatched. The CDR3 DNA reads as TGCAGTGCTAGTATCGGACTAGCAACAGATGAGCAGTTCTTC. This translates into CSASIGLATDEQFF.

This chain links TRBV3-1 with TRBJ2-1, with D possibly being TRBD1 (6 bases). The length of the CDR3 is 17 residues. Germline CDR1 LGHDT, CDR2 YNNKEL (reference sequence). Trimming cost V 4 bases and J 3 bases, with 19 bases left between them. CDR3 DNA: TGTGCCAGCAGCCCCCCCACCGGACAGCAGAACTACAATGAGCAGTTCTTC. Its protein is CASSPPTGQQNYNEQFF.